The source of this TCR beta chain is a study of cytotoxic CD8 clonotypes in ibrutinib-treated CLL. Study-wide findings and caveats: Rare overall, public clonotypes shrank or held steady under therapy.

CDR3 length equals 16 residues. Germline-derived CDR1 and CDR2 are SNHLY and FYNNEI. V shed 1 base and J 4 bases; nucleotides not matched to a gene: 10. Only a few counts were recorded for this clone. What it recognizes is unknown. The assay was immunoSEQ multiplex PCR, and TCRdb's table has in-frame clones only and misses some. Of 250,000 to 350,000 clones listed, around 77% are singletons. V and J are TRBV2 and TRBJ2-7, with TRBD1 matching over 7 bases. Sequencing used PBMCs, obtained at disease progression, from a patient treated with ibrutinib. This TCR came from a human donor with chronic lymphocytic leukemia. The CDR3 sequence: CASSEGRDRAKYEQYF. CDR3 nucleotide sequence: TGTGCCAGCAGTGAAGGTCGAGACAGGGCGAAATACGAGCAGTACTTC.